The sequence of this T cell receptor beta chain was determined in a study of CD8+CD57+ T cells in acquired aplastic anemia. Study-wide background: CD4+ and CD8+ cells, once sorted, gave DNA averaging about 3 ug. Reads per healthy sample averaged roughly 9.9 million (CD4+) and 11 million to 13 million (CD8+). Whole-study findings and limits: Patients and controls were not found to differ significantly in CD8+ Simpson's diversity.

Genomic DNA provided the template from which TCR beta VDJ and CDR3 profiles were obtained. Each CDR3 protein is one row after TCRdb ran MiXCR on the reads. The table shows more than 150,000 distinct CDR3 sequences, with under 55% occurring only once. Per germline, CDR1 SGHDN and CDR2 FVKESK. The CDR3 consists of 13 residues. Note on this clonotype: The antigen remains unidentified. Since a much larger clone is just one base distant, this may be a read error.

The chain links TRBV14 to TRBJ2-5; D gene ambiguous. The sequenced sample consisted of sorted CD4+, CD8+, or CD8+CD57+ T cells (not recorded which) from PBMCs. The TCR sequence derives from a human donor in good health. DNA of the CDR3: TGTGCCTGCAGCCCGACCTCAACGAAGACCCAGTACTTC. Amino acids: CACSPTSTKTQYF.